The table lists the clone carrying this T cell receptor beta chain with a few counts. The sample is drawn from a study of blood T cell repertoires in COVID-19. The overall study: The United States, Italy and Spain provided the acute and convalescent COVID-19 samples. Nucleic acid was either cDNA or gDNA, and it came from T cells, B-cell-depleted T cells, or PBMCs.

Authors' processing steps: How many nucleated cells were present was estimated from reference gene primer amplification. Method: immunoSEQ multiplex PCR; TCRdb's copy keeps in-frame clones and lacks some. Clonal size and the V and J genes are those of that table, whereas D and trimming came from the DNA. The sample includes 150,000 to 200,000 clones, roughly 85% seen only once; the top ten take about a fifth. Germline CDR1 reads LGHDT; CDR2 reads YNNKEL (reference sequence). There are 15 residues in the CDR3. With V trimmed by 5 bases and J by 5 bases, 7 bases remained unmatched. This TCR came from a man between 60 and 70 years old with active or convalescent COVID-19. Input material: peripheral blood. The rearrangement links TRBV3-1 (or the pseudogene TRBV3-2) to TRBJ2-7, with 12 bases fitting TRBD2. Written as DNA, the CDR3 is TGTGCCAGCAGCGGACGGACTAGCGGGGCCAACGAGCAGTACTTC. This sequence encodes CASSGRTSGANEQYF.